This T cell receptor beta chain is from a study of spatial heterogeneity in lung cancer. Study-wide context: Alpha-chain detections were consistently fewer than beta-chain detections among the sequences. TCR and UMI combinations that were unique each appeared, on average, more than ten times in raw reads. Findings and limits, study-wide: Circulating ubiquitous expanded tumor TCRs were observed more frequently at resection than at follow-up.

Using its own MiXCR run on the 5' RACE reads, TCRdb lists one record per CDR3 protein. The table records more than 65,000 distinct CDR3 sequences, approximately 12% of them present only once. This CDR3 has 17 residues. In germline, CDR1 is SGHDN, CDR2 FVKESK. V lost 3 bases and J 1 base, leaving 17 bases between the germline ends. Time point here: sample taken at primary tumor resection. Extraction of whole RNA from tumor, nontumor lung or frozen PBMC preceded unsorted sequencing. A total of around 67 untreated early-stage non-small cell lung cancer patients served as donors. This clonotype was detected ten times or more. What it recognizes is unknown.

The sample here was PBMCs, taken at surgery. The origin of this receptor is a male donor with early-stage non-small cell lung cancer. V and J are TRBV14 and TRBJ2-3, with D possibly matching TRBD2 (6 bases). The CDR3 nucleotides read TGTGCCAGCAGCCACGGGGGACCCTTTACCCGCACAGATACGCAGTATTTT. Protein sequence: CASSHGGPFTRTDTQYF.